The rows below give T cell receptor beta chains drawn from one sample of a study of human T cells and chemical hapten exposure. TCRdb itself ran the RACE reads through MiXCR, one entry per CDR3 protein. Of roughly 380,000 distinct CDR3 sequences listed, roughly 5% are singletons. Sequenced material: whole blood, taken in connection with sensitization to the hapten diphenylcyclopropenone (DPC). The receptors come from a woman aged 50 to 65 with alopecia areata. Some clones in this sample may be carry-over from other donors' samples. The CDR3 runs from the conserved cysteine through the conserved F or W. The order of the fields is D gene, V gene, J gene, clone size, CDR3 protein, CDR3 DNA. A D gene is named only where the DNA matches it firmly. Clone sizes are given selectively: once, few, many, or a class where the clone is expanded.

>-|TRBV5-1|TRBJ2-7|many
CASSPMGSEQYF
TGCGCCAGCAGCCCAATGGGCTCCGAGCAGTACTTC
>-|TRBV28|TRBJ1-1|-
CASSATYSEAFF
TGTGCCAGCAGCGCGACTTATTCTGAAGCTTTCTTT
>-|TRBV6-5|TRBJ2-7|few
CASSYTWQVPTYEQYF
TGTGCCAGCAGTTACACCTGGCAGGTACCGACCTACGAGCAGTACTTC
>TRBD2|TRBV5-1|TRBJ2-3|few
CASSLVRTSGTTDTQYF
TGCGCCAGCAGCTTGGTGAGGACTAGCGGGACCACAGATACGCAGTATTTT
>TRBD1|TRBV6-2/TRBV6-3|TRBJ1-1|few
CASRATGGVTEAFF
TGTGCCAGCAGAGCCACAGGGGGGGTCACTGAAGCTTTCTTT
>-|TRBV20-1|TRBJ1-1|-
CSASLGDTEAFF
TGCAGTGCTAGTCTGGGGGACACTGAAGCTTTCTTT
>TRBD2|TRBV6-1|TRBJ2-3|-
CASSTGTSGTWGTDTQYF
TGTGCCAGCAGCACCGGGACTAGCGGGACTTGGGGCACAGATACGCAGTATTTT
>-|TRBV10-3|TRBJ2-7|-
CAISEAVAQQYF
TGTGCCATCAGTGAGGCGGTAGCCCAGCAGTACTTC
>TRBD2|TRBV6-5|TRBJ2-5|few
CATHIAGGQETQYF
TGTGCCACTCACATAGCGGGAGGTCAAGAGACCCAGTACTTC
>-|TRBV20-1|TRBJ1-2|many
CSARDPTAGWGYTF
TGCAGTGCTAGAGATCCTACGGCAGGGTGGGGCTACACCTTC
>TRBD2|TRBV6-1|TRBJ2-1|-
CASSEVASGPWGEQFF
TGTGCCAGCAGTGAAGTGGCTAGCGGGCCTTGGGGTGAGCAGTTCTTC
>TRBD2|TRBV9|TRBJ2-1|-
CASSVASSGGYNEQFF
TGTGCCAGCAGCGTTGCGAGTAGCGGGGGCTACAATGAGCAGTTCTTC
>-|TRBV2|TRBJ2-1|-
CASSSALEQFF
TGTGCCAGCAGCTCCGCCTTGGAGCAGTTCTTC
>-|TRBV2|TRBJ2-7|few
CASATEIPYEQYF
TGTGCCAGCGCAACCGAAATTCCCTACGAGCAGTACTTC
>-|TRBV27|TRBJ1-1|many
CASGLVGNTEAFF
TGTGCCAGTGGCCTGGTGGGGAACACTGAAGCTTTCTTT
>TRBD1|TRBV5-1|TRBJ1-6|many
CASKRTTGEETPLHF
TGCGCCAGCAAAAGGACGACAGGGGAAGAGACACCCCTCCACTTT
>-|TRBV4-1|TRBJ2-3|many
CASSQRISVTDTQYF
TGCGCCAGCAGCCAAAGAATCTCCGTCACAGATACGCAGTATTTT